One and the same sample provided the 13 T cell receptor beta chains below, sequenced in a study of shared clonotypes between healthy human individuals. Sequencing used immunoSEQ multiplex PCR; TCRdb keeps in-frame clones, though not all of them. The sample records around 1.9 million clones, around 93% being singletons. The naive CD8 fraction comprised CD45RO-negative cells positively selected for CCR7 and excluded terminally differentiated effector memory CD45RA+ cells. The material sequenced was naive CD8+ T cells from PBMCs. These receptor sequences come from a man aged 18 to 30 in good health. Some clones in this sample may be carry-over from other donors' samples.

The chain recombines TRBV11-1 with TRBJ2-7; weak D call: TRBD2 (5 bases). The CDR3 covers 13 residues. CDR1 is SGHAT, CDR2 FQDESV, per germline (reference sequence). Trimming removed 5 bases at V and 3 bases at J, with 11 bases between. The CDR3: CASSVSRDYEQYF. CDR3 sequence (DNA): TGTGCCAGCAGCGTCAGCCGGGACTACGAGCAGTACTTC.

The gene calls are TRBV5-6 and TRBJ1-1; 10 bases are a match to TRBD1. V gave up 4 bases and J gave up 4 bases; unmatched junction bases: 4. This CDR3 is 14 amino acids long. Germline CDR1 SGHDT, CDR2 YYEEEE. CDR3 residues: CASSKGQGPTEAFF. The CDR3 DNA sequence: TGTGCCAGCAGCAAGGGACAGGGGCCCACTGAAGCTTTCTTT.

This rearrangement joins TRBV27 to TRBJ1-2, with 10 bases fitting TRBD1. This CDR3 region has 16 residues. From germline, CDR1 is MNHEY and CDR2 SMNVEV (reference sequence). V shed 5 bases, J shed 4 bases, and the junction held 10 bases outside the gene matches. CDR3 protein: CASSPGTGEWGYGYTF. CDR3 nucleotide sequence: TGTGCCAGCAGTCCCGGGACAGGGGAGTGGGGCTATGGCTACACCTTC.

This chain links TRBV4-3 with TRBJ2-3; 7 bases line up with TRBD2. With 3 bases clipped from V and 4 bases from J, the junction kept 13 bases outside the gene matches. The length of the CDR3 is 17 residues. Germline-derived CDR1 and CDR2 are LGHNA and YSLEER. CDR3 protein: CASSQREPTLPSDTQYF. The DNA for the CDR3 is TGCGCCAGCAGCCAGCGGGAGCCCACTCTACCTTCAGATACGCAGTATTTT.

The chain uses TRBV13 and TRBJ2-3, with 15 bases lining up with TRBD2. The ends lost 5 bases at V and 0 bases at J; junction bases unmatched: 6. The germline gives CDR1 PRHDT, CDR2 FYEKMQ (reference sequence). This CDR3 has 18 amino acids. CDR3 bases: TGTGCCAGCAGCCCCGGGACTAGCGGGGGGTGGAGCACAGATACGCAGTATTTT. It specifies CASSPGTSGGWSTDTQYF.

This clone was counted between two and nine times. The chain is built from TRBV4-1 and TRBJ1-2; tentative D call: TRBD1 (5 bases). The CDR3 has 14 amino acids. Germline loops: CDR1 MGHRA, CDR2 YSYEKL. V shed 1 base and J shed 8 bases, with 14 bases lying between them. The CDR3 region has the DNA TGCGCCAGCAGCCAAGCAGGGCAGGGAATAGGCTACACCTTC. Its translation: CASSQAGQGIGYTF.

CDR3 DNA: TGTGCCAGCAGCTTACCACTAGCGGGAGACGGCACAGATACGCAGTATTTT. Translated, it gives CASSLPLAGDGTDTQYF. V and J are TRBV7-6 and TRBJ2-3; TRBD2 agrees at 11 bases. The V segment lost 2 bases and the J segment 1 base; nucleotides outside the gene matches: 5. The CDR3 covers 17 residues. Germline values: CDR1 SGHVS, CDR2 FNYEAQ.

As regards this clone: The sample contains more than one DNA sequence encoding this CDR3. The rearrangement links TRBV7-9 to TRBJ2-5; 9 bases line up with TRBD2. The length of the CDR3 is 14 residues. Germline CDR1 reads SEHNR; CDR2 reads FQNEAQ (reference sequence). Unmatched junction bases numbered 5, after V lost 5 bases and J lost 4 bases. This CDR3 is CASSLNSGRETQYF. Written as DNA, the CDR3 is TGTGCCAGCAGCCTGAATAGCGGGAGAGAGACCCAGTACTTC. Full variable domain (outside the CDR3, taken from reference TRBV7-9 and TRBJ2-5): DTGVSQNPRHKITKRGQNVTFRCDPISEHNRLYWYRQTLGQGPEFLTYFQNEAQLEKSRLLSDRFSAERPKGSFSTLEIQRTEQGDSAMYLCASSLNSGRETQYFGPGTRLLVL.

The V call is TRBV28, the J call TRBJ2-7, with 7 bases matching TRBD2. CDR1 is MDHEN and CDR2 is SYDVKM in the germline V gene. This CDR3 has 16 amino acids. The V and J ends lost 2 bases and 0 bases, in that order; junction bases with no gene match: 7. As DNA, the CDR3 is TGTGCCAGCAGTTTACGGGGACTACACGACTCCTACGAGCAGTACTTC. Translated: CASSLRGLHDSYEQYF.

The rearrangement uses TRBV6-6 and TRBJ2-7; 8 bases are shared with TRBD1. J was trimmed by 7 bases and V by 1 base; bases with no gene match: 12. CDR3 length: 16 residues. CDR1 MNHNY and CDR2 SVGAGI come from the germline V gene (reference sequence). The CDR3 loop reads CASSYLLQPRDREQYF. The CDR3 bases are TGTGCCAGCAGTTACTTGCTGCAACCCCGGGACAGGGAGCAGTACTTC.

Regarding this clone: The same CDR3 also results from other DNA sequences found in this sample. The J gene is TRBJ2-7, the V gene TRBV29-1; perhaps TRBD2 as D (6 bases). CDR3 length: 12 residues. Germline values: CDR1 SQVTM, CDR2 ANQGSEA. Trimming took 6 bases from V and 3 from J, leaving 12 bases between them. CDR3 amino acids: CSVSGLFYEQYF. CDR3 nucleotide sequence: TGCAGCGTGTCGGGACTCTTCTACGAGCAGTACTTC.

This clone occurred once. The V gene is TRBV7-9, the J gene TRBJ1-4; D ambiguous. The CDR3 sequence is 14 residues long. The V gene's germline CDR1 is SEHNR and CDR2 FQNEAQ (reference sequence). V dropped 7 bases and J dropped 3 bases, with 12 bases sitting between them. Here the CDR3 reads CASTNAAANEKLFF. The CDR3 DNA reads TGTGCCAGCACCAACGCAGCAGCTAATGAAAAACTGTTTTTT.

This chain uses TRBV19 with TRBJ1-1; 8 bases match TRBD1. CDR3 length: 15 residues. V shed 7 bases, J shed 1 base, and the junction held 8 bases outside the gene matches. The germline V gene encodes CDR1 LNHDA and CDR2 SQIVND (reference sequence). The chain's CDR3 is CASTRTGTGNTEAFF. For the CDR3, the DNA is TGTGCCAGTACCCGGACAGGGACGGGGAACACTGAAGCTTTCTTT.